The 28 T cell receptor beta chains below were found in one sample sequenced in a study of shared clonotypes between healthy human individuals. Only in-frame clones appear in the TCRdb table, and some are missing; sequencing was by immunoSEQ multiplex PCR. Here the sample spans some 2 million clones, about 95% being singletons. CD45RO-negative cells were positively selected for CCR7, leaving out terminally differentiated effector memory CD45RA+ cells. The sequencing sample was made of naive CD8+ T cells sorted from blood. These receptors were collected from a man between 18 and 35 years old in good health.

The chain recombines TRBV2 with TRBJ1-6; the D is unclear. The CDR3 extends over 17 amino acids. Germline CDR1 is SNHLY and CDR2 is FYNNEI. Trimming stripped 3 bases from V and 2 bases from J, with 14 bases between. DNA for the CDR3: TGTGCCAGCAGTGACGACTCACTATGGGCCTATAATTCACCCCTCCACTTT. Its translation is CASSDDSLWAYNSPLHF.

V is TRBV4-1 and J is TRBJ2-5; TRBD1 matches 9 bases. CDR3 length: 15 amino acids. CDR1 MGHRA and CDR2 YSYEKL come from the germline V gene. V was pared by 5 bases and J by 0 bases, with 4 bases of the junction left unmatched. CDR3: CASSDRDRDQETQYF. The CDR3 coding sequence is TGCGCCAGCAGCGACCGGGACAGGGACCAAGAGACCCAGTACTTC.

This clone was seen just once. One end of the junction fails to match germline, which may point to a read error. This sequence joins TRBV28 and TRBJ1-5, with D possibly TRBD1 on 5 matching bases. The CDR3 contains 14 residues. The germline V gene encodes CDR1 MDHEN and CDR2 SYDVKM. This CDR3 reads CASSLVVRGHRRDF. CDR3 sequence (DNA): TGTGCCAGCAGTTTGGTTGTAAGGGGCCACCGCCGGGATTTT.

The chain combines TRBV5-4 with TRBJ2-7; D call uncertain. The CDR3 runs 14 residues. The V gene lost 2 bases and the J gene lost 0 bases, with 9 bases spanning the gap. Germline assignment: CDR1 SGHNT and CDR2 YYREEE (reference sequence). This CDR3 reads CASSFRTDSYEQYF. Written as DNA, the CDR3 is TGTGCCAGCAGCTTCCGGACCGACTCCTACGAGCAGTACTTC. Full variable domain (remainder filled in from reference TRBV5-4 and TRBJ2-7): ETGVTQSPTHLIKTRGQQVTLRCSSQSGHNTVSWYQQALGQGPQFIFQYYREEENGRGNFPPRFSGLQFPNYSSELNVNALELDDSALYLCASSFRTDSYEQYFGPGTRLTVT.

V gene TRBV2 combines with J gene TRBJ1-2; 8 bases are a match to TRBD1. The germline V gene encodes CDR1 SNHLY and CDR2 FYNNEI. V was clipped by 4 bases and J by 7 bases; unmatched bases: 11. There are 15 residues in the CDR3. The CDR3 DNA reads TGTGCCAGCAGTGGCCAGGGGGCGCCCCCAGGTGGCTACACCTTC. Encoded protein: CASSGQGAPPGGYTF.

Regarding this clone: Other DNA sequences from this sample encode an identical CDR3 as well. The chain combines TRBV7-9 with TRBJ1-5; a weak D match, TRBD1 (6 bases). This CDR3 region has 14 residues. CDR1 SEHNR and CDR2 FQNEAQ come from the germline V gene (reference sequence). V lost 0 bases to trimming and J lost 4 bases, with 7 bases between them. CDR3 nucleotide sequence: TGTGCCAGCAGCTTAGCGGGGACAAATCAGCCCCAGCATTTT. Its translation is CASSLAGTNQPQHF.

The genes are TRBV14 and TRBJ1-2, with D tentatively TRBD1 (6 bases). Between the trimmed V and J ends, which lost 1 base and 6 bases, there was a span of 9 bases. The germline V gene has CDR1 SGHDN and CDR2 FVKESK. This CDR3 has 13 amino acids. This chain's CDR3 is CASSQGGADGYTF. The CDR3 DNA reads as TGTGCCAGCAGCCAAGGGGGGGCCGATGGCTACACCTTC.

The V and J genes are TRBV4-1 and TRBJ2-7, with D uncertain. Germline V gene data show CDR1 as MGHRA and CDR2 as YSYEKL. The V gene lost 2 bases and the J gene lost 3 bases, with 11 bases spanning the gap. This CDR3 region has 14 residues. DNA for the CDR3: TGCGCCAGCAGCCAACCGGGTTCGCGCTACGAGCAGTACTTC. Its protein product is CASSQPGSRYEQYF.

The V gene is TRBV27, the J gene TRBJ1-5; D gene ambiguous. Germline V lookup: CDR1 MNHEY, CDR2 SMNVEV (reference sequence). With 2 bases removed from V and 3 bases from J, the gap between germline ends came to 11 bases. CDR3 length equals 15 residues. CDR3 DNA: TGTGCCAGCAGTTTAGGGTACGGAAACAATCAGCCCCAGCATTTT. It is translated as CASSLGYGNNQPQHF.

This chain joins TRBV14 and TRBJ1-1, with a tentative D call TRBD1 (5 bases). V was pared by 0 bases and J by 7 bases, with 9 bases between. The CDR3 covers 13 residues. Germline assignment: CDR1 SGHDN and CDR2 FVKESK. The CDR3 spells CASSQDPGGEAFF. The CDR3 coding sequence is TGTGCCAGCAGCCAAGACCCGGGGGGTGAAGCTTTCTTT.

CDR3 amino acids: CASSSGTGLITGELFF. The CDR3 DNA is TGTGCCAGTAGTTCCGGGACAGGGTTGATCACCGGGGAGCTGTTTTTT. This chain joins TRBV19 and TRBJ2-2; TRBD1 matches 9 bases. Germline V gene data show CDR1 as LNHDA and CDR2 as SQIVND (reference sequence). V lost 5 bases and J lost 4; bases outside the gene matches: 8. The CDR3 spans 16 residues.

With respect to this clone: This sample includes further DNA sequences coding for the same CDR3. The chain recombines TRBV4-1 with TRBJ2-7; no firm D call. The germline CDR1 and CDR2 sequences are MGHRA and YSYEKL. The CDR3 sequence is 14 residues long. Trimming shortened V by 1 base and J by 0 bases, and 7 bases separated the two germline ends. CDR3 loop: CASSQAPSSYEQYF. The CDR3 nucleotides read TGCGCCAGCAGCCAAGCCCCCAGCTCCTACGAGCAGTACTTC.

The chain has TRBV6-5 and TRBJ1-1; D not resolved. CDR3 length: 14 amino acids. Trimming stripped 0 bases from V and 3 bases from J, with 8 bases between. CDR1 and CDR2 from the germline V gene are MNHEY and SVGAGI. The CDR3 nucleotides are TGTGCCAGCAGTTACTCCGATTGGGACACTGAAGCTTTCTTT. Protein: CASSYSDWDTEAFF.

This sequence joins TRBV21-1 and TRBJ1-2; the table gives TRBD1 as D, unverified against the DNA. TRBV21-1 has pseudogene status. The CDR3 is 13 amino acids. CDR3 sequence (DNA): TGTGCCAGCCGGGAGACAGGGCCCGATGGCTACACCTTC. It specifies CASRETGPDGYTF.

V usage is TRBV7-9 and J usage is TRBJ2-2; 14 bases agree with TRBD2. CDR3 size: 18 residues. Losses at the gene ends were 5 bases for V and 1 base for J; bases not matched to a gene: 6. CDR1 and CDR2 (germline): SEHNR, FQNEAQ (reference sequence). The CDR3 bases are TGTGCCAGCAGCCCAAGACTAGCGGGGGGGCTGAACACCGGGGAGCTGTTTTTT. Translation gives CASSPRLAGGLNTGELFF.

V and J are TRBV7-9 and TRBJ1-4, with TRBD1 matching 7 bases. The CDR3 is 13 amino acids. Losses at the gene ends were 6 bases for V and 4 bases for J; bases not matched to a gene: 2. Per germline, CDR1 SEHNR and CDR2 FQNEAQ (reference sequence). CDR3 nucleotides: TGTGCCAGCAGAGGACAGGTTAATGAAAAACTGTTTTTT. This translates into CASRGQVNEKLFF.

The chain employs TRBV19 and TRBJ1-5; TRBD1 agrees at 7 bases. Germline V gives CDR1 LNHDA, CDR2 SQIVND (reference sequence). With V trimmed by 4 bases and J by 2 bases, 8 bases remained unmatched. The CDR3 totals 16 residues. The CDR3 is CASSTDRETGNQPQHF. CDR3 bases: TGTGCCAGTAGTACCGACAGGGAGACCGGCAATCAGCCCCAGCATTTT.

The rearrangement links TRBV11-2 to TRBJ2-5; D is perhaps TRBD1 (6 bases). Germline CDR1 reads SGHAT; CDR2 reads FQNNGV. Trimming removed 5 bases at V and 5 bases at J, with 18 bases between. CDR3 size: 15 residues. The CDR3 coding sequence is TGTGCCAGCAGCCCGACCCCAACAGGGACGGAGACCCAGTACTTC. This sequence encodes CASSPTPTGTETQYF.

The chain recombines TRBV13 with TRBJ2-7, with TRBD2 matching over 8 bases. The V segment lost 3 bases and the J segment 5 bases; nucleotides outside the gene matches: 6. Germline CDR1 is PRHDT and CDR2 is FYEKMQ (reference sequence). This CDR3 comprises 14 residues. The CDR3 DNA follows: TGTGCCAGCAGCTTCGGGACTAGAATCCACGAGCAGTACTTC. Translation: CASSFGTRIHEQYF.

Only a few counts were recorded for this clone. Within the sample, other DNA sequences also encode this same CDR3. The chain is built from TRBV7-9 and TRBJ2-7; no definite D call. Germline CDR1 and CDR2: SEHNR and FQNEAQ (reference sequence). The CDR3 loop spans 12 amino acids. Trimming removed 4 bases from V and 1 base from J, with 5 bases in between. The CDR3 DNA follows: TGTGCCAGCAGCTACGGATCCTACGAGCAGTACTTC. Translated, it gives CASSYGSYEQYF.

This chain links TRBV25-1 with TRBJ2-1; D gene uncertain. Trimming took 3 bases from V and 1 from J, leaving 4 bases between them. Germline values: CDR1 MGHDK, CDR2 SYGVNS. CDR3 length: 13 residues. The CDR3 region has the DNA TGTGCCAGCAGTGATGTTTCCTACAATGAGCAGTTCTTC. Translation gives CASSDVSYNEQFF.

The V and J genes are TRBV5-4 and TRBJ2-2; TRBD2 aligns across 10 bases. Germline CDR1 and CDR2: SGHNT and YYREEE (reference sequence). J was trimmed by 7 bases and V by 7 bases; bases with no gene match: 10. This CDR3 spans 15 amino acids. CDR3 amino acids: CASHGASGSYGELFF. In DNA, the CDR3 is TGTGCCAGCCATGGGGCTAGCGGGAGCTACGGGGAGCTGTTTTTT.

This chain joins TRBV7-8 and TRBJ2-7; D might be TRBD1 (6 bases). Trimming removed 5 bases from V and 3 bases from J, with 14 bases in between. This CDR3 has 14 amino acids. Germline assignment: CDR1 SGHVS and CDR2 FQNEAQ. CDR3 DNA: TGTGCCAGCAGCAACCGGGACACTTACTACGAGCAGTACTTC. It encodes CASSNRDTYYEQYF. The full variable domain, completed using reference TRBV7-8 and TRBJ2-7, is GAGVSQSPRYKVAKRGQDVALRCDPISGHVSLFWYQQALGQGPEFLTYFQNEAQLDKSGLPSDRFFAERPEGSVSTLKIQRTQQEDSAVYLCASSNRDTYYEQYFGPGTRLTVT.

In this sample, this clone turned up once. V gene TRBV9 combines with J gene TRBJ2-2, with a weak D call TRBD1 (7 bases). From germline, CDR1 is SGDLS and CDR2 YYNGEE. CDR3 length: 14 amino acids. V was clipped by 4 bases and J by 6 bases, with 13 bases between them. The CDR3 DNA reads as TGTGCCAGCAGCCAGGGGGGAGTTTCCGGGGAGCTGTTTTTT. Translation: CASSQGGVSGELFF.

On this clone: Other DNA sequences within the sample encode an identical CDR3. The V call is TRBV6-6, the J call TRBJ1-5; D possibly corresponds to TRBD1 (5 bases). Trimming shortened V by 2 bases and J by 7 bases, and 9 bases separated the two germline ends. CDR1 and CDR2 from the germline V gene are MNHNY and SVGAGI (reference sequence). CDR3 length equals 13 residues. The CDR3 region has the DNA TGTGCCAGCAGTTACGGGGGGAACCAGCCCCAGCATTTT. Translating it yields CASSYGGNQPQHF.

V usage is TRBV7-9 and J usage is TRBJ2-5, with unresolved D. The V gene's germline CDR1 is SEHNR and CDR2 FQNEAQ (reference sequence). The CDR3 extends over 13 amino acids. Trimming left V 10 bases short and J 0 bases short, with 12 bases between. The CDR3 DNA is TGTGCCATCGAAACTCGATACCAAGAGACCCAGTACTTC. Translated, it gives CAIETRYQETQYF. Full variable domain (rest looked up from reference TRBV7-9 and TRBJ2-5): DTGVSQNPRHKITKRGQNVTFRCDPISEHNRLYWYRQTLGQGPEFLTYFQNEAQLEKSRLLSDRFSAERPKGSFSTLEIQRTEQGDSAMYLCAIETRYQETQYFGPGTRLLVL.

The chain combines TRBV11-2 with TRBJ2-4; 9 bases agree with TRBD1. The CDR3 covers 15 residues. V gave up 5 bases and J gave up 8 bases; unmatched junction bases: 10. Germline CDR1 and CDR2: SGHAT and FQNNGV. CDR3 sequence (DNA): TGTGCCAGCAGCCACTTGAGGACAGGGGACGACATTCAGTACTTC. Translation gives CASSHLRTGDDIQYF.

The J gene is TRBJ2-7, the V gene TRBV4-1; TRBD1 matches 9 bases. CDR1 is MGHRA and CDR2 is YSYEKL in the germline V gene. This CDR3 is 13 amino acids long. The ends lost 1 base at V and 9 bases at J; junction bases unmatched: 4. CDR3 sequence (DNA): TGCGCCAGCAGCCAAGGACAGGGGGTATGGCAGTACTTC. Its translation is CASSQGQGVWQYF.